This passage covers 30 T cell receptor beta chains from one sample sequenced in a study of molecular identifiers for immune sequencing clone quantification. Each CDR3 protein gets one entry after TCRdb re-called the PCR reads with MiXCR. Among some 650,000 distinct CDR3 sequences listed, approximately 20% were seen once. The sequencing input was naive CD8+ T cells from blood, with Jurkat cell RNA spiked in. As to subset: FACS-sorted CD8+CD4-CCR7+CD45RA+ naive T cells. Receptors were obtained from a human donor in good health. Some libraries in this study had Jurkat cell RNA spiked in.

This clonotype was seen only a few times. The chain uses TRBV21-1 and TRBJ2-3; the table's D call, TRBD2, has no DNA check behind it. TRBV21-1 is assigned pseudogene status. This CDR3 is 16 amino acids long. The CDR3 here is CASSHLTSGATDTQYF. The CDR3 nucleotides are TGTGCCAGCAGCCACCTGACTAGCGGGGCCACAGATACGCAGTATTTT.

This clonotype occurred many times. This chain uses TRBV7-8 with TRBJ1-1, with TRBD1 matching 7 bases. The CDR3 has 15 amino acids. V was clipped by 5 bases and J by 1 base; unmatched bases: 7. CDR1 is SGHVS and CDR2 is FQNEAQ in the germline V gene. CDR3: CASSAWTGENTEAFF. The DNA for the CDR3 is TGTGCCAGCAGCGCATGGACAGGCGAGAACACTGAAGCTTTCTTT. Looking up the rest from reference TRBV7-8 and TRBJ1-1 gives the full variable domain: GAGVSQSPRYKVAKRGQDVALRCDPISGHVSLFWYQQALGQGPEFLTYFQNEAQLDKSGLPSDRFFAERPEGSVSTLKIQRTQQEDSAVYLCASSAWTGENTEAFFGQGTRLTVV.

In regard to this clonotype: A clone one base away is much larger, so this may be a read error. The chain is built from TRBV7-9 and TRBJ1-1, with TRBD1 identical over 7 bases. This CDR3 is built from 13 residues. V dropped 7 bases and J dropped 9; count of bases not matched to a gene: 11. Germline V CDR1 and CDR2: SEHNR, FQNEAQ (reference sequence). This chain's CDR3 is CASTPPGQAKAFF. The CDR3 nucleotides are TGTGCCAGCACCCCCCCAGGACAGGCCAAAGCTTTCTTT. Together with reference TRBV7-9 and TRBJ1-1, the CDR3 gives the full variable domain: DTGVSQNPRHKITKRGQNVTFRCDPISEHNRLYWYRQTLGQGPEFLTYFQNEAQLEKSRLLSDRFSAERPKGSFSTLEIQRTEQGDSAMYLCASTPPGQAKAFFGQGTRLTVV.

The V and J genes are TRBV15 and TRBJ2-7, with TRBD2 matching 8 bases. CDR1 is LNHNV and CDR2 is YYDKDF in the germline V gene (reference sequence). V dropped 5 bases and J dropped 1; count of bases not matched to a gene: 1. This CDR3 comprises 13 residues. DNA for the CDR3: TGTGCCACCAGCGAGCGGGGGTCCTACGAGCAGTACTTC. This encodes CATSERGSYEQYF.

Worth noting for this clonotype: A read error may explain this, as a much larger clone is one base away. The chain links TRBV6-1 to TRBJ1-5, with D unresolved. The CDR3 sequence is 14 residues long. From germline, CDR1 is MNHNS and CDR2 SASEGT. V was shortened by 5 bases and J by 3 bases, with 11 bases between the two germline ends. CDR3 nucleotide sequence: TGTGCCAGCAGTCTCTCGGACCCCAATCAGCCCCAGCATTTT. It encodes CASSLSDPNQPQHF.

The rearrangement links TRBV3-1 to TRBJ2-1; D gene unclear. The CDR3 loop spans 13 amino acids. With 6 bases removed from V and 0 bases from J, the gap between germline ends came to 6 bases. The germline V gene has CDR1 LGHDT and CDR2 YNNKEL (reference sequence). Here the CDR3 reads CASRYSSYNEQFF. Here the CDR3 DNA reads TGTGCCAGCAGGTATAGCTCCTACAATGAGCAGTTCTTC.

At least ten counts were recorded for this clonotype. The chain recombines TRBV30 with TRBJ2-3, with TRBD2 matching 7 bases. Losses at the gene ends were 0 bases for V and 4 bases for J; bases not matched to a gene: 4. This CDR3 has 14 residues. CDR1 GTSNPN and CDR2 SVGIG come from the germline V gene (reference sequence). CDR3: CAWSVVGGADTQYF. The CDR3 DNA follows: TGTGCCTGGAGTGTAGTGGGGGGGGCAGATACGCAGTATTTT.

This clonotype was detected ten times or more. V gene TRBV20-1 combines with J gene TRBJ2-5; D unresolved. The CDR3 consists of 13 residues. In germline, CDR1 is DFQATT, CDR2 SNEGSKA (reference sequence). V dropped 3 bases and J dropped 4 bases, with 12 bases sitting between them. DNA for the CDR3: TGCAGTGCTAGGACCCGAAGTCCAGAGACCCAGTACTTC. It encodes CSARTRSPETQYF.

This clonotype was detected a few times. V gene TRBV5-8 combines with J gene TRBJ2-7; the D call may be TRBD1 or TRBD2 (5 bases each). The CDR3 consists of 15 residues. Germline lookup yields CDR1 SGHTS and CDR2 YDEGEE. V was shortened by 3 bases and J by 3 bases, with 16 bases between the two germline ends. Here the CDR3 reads CASSWMRGRHYEQYF. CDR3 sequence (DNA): TGTGCCAGCAGCTGGATGAGGGGTCGACACTACGAGCAGTACTTC. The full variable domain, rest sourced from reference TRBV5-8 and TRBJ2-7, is EAGVTQSPTHLIKTRGQQATLRCSPISGHTSVYWYQQALGLGLQFLLWYDEGEERNRGNFPPRFSGRQFPNYSSELNVNALELEDSALYLCASSWMRGRHYEQYFGPGTRLTVT.

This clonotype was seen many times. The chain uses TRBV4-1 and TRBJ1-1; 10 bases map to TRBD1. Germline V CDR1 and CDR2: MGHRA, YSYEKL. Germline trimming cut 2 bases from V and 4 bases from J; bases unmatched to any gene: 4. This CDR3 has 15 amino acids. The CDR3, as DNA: TGCGCCAGCAGCCAACGGACAGGGGGTCGCACTGAAGCTTTCTTT. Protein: CASSQRTGGRTEAFF.

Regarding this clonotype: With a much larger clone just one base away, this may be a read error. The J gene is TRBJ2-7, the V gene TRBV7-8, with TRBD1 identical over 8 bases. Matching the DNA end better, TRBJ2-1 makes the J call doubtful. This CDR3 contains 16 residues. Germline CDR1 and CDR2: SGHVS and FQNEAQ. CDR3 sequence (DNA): TGTGCCAGCAGCCCCCGACAGGGGTCTAACTCCTACGAGCAGTTCTTC. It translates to CASSPRQGSNSYEQFF.

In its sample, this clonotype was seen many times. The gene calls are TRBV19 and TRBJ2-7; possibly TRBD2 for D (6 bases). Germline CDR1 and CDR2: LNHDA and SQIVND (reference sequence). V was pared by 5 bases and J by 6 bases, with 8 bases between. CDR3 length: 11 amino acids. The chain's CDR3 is CASSWRGEQYF. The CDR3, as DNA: TGTGCCAGTAGTTGGAGGGGCGAGCAGTACTTC. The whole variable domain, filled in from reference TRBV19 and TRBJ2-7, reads DGGITQSPKYLFRKEGQNVTLSCEQNLNHDAMYWYRQDPGQGLRLIYYSQIVNDFQKGDIAEGYSVSREKKESFPLTVTSAQKNPTAFYLCASSWRGEQYFGPGTRLTVT.

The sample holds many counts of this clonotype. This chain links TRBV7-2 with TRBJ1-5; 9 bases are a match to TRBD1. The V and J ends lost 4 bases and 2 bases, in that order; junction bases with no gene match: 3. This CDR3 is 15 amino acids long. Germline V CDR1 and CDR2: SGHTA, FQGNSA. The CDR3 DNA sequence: TGTGCCAGCAGCTCGGACAGGGGAGGCAATCAGCCCCAGCATTTT. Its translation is CASSSDRGGNQPQHF.

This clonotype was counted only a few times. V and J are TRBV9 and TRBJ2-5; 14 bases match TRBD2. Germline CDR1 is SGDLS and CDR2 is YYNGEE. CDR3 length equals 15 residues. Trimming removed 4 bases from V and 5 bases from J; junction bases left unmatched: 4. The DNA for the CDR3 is TGTGCCAGCAGCCCGACTAGCGGGGGGGGGGAGACCCAGTACTTC. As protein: CASSPTSGGGETQYF.

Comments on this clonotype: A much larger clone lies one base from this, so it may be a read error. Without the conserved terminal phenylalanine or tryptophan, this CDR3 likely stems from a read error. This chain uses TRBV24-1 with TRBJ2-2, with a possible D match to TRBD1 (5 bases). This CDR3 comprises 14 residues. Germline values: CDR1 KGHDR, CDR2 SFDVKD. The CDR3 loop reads CATRDSGWTGELFL. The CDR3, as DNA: TGTGCCACCAGAGATTCAGGGTGGACCGGGGAGCTGTTTCTT.

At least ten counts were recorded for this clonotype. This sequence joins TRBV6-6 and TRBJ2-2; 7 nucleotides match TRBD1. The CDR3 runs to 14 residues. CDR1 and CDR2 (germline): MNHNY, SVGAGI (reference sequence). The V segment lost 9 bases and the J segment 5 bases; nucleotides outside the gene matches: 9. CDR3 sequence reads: CASRGPRGTGELFF. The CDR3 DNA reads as TGTGCCAGTAGGGGGCCCCGAGGAACCGGGGAGCTGTTTTTT.

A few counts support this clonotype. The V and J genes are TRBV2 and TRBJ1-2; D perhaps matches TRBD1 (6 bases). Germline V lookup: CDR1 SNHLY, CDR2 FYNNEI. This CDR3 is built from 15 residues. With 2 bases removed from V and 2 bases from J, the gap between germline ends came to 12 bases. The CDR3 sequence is CASSETWQGNYGYTF. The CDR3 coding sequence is TGTGCCAGCAGTGAAACCTGGCAGGGGAACTATGGCTACACCTTC.

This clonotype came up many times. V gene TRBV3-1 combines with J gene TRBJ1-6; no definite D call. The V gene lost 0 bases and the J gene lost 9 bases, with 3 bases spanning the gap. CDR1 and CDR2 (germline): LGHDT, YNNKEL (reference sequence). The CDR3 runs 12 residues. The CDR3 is CASSQESSPLHF. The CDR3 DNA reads TGTGCCAGCAGCCAAGAGAGTTCACCCCTCCACTTT.

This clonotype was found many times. The CDR3 is CSANSGSGTDTQYF. CDR3 DNA sequence: TGCAGTGCCAATAGCGGGAGCGGCACAGATACGCAGTATTTT. This chain connects TRBV20-1 to TRBJ2-3; 9 bases line up with TRBD2. V lost 6 bases and J lost 1; bases outside the gene matches: 5. There are 14 residues in the CDR3. Germline CDR1 reads DFQATT; CDR2 reads SNEGSKA (reference sequence).

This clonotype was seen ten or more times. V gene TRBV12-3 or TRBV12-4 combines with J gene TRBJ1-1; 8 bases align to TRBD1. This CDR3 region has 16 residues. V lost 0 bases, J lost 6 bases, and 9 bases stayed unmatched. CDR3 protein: CASSLAWGQAGAEAFF. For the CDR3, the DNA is TGTGCCAGCAGTTTAGCCTGGGGACAGGCAGGGGCTGAAGCTTTCTTT.

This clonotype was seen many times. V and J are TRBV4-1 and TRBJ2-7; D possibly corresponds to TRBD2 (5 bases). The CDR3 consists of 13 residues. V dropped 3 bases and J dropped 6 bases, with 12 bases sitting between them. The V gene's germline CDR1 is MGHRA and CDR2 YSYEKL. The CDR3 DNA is TGCGCCAGCAGCCACCCGGGGTCCAGCGAGCAGTACTTC. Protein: CASSHPGSSEQYF.

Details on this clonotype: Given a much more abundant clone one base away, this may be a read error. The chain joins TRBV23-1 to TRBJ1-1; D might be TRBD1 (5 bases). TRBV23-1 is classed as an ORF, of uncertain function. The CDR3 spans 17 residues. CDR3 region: CASSQCNGRAEDTESFF. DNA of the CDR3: TGCGCCAGCAGTCAATGTAACGGCAGGGCGGAGGACACTGAATCTTTCTTT.

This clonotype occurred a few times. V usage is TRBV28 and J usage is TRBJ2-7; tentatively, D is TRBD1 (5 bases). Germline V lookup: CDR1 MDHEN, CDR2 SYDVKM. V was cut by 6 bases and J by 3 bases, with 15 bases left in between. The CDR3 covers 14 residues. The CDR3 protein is CASRFPGFSYEQYF. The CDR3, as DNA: TGTGCCAGCAGATTCCCAGGGTTTAGCTACGAGCAGTACTTC.

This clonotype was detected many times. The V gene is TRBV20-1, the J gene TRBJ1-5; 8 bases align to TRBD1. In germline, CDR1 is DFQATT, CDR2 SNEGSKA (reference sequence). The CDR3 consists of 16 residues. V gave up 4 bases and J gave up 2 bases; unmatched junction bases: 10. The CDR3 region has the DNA TGCAGTGCTAAGATCGCAGGGGGCGCAGGCAATCAGCCCCAGCATTTT. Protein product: CSAKIAGGAGNQPQHF.

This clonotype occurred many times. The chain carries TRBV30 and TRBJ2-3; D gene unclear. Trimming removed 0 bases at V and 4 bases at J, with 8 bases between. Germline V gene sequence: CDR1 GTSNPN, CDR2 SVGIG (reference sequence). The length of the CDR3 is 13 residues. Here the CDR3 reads CAWSVAAPDTQYF. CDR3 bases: TGTGCCTGGAGTGTAGCAGCACCAGATACGCAGTATTTT.

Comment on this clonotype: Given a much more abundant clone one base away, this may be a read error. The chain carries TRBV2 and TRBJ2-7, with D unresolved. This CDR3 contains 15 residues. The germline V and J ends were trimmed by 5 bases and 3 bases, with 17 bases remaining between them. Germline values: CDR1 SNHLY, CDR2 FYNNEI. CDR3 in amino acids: CASSFSPGSGYEQYF. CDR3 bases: TGTGCCAGCAGTTTTTCGCCCGGGTCAGGCTACGAGCAGTACTTC.

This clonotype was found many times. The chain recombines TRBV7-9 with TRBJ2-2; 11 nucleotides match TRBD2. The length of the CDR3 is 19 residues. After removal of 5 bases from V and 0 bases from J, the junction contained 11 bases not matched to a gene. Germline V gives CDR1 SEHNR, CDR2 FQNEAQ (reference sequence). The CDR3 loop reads CASSRTGTSGFPNTGELFF. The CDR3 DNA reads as TGTGCCAGCAGCCGAACCGGGACTAGCGGATTCCCGAACACCGGGGAGCTGTTTTTT.

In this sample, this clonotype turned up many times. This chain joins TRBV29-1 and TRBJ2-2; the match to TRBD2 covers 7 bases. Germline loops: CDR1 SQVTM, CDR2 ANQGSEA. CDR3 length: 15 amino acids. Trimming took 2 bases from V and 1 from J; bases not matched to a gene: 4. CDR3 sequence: CSVEPLAENTGELFF. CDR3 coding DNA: TGCAGCGTTGAACCCCTAGCGGAGAACACCGGGGAGCTGTTTTTT.

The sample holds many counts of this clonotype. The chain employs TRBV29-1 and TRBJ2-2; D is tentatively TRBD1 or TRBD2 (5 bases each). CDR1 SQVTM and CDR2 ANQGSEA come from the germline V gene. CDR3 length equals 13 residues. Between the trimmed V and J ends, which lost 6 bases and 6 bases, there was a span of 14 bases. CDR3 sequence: CSVDGTPPGELFF. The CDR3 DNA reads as TGCAGCGTGGACGGGACCCCTCCCGGGGAGCTGTTTTTT.

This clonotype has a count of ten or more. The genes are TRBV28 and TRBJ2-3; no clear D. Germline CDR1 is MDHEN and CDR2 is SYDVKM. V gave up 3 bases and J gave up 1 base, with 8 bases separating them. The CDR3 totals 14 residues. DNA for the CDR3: TGTGCCAGCAGTTTTGCCTTTGGCACAGATACGCAGTATTTT. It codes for CASSFAFGTDTQYF.